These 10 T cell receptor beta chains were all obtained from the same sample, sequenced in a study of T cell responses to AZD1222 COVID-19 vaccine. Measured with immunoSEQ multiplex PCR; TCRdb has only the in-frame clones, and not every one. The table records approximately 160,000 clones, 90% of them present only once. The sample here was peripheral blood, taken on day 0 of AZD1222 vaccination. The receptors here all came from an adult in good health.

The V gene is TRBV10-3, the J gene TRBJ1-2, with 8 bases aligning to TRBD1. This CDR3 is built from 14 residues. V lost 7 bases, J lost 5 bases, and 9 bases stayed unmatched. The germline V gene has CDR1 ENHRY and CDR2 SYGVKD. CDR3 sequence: CAIKTDRGPYGYTF. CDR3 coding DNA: TGTGCCATCAAGACTGACAGGGGCCCTTATGGCTACACCTTC.

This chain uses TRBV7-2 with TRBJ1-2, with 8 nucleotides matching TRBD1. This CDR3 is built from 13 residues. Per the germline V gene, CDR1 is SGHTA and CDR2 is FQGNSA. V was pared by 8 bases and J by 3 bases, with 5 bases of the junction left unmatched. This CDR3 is CASEDRADYGYTF. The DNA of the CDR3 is TGTGCCAGCGAGGACAGGGCAGACTATGGCTACACCTTC.

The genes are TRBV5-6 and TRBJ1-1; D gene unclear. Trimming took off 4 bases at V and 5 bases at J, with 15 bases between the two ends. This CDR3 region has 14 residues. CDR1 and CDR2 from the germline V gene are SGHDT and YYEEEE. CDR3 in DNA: TGTGCCAGCAGCAGTCCCGAGGGAGAAACTGAAGCTTTCTTT. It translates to CASSSPEGETEAFF.

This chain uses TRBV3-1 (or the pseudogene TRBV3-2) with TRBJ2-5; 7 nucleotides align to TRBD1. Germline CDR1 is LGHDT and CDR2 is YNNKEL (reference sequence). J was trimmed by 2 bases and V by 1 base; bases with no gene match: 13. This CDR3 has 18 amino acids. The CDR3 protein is CASSQASPPGQRQETQYF. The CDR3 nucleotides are TGTGCCAGCAGCCAAGCTTCACCCCCGGGACAGAGACAAGAGACCCAGTACTTC.

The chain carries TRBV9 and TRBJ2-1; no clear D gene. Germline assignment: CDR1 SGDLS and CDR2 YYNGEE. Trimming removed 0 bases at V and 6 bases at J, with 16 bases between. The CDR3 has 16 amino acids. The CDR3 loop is CASSVGGAPGSNEQFF. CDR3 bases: TGTGCCAGCAGCGTAGGTGGCGCCCCTGGGTCCAATGAGCAGTTCTTC.

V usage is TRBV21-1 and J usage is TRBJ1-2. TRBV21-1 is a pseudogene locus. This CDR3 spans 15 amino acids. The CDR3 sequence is CASSKARGPNYGYTF. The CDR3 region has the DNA TGTGCCAGCAGCAAGGCCCGGGGCCCTAACTATGGCTACACCTTC.

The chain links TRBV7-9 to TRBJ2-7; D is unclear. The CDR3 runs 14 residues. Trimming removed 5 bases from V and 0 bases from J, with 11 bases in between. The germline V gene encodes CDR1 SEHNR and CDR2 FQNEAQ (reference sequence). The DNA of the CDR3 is TGTGCCAGCAGCCCCGGTCGTAACTCCTACGAGCAGTACTTC. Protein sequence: CASSPGRNSYEQYF. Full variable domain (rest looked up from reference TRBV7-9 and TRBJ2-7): DTGVSQNPRHKITKRGQNVTFRCDPISEHNRLYWYRQTLGQGPEFLTYFQNEAQLEKSRLLSDRFSAERPKGSFSTLEIQRTEQGDSAMYLCASSPGRNSYEQYFGPGTRLTVT.

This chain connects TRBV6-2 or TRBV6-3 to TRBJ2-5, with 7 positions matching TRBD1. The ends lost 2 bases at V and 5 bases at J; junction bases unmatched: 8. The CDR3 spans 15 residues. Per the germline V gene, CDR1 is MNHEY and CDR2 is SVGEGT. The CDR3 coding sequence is TGTGCCAGCAGTTACGCAAGGACAGGCTCGGAGACCCAGTACTTC. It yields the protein CASSYARTGSETQYF.

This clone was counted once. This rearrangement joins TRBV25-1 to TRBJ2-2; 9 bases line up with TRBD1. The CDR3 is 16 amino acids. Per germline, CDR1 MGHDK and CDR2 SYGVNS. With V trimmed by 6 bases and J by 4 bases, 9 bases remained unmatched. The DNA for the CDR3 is TGTGCCAGCAGCCTACAGGGGGCATGGAGCACCGGGGAGCTGTTTTTT. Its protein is CASSLQGAWSTGELFF.

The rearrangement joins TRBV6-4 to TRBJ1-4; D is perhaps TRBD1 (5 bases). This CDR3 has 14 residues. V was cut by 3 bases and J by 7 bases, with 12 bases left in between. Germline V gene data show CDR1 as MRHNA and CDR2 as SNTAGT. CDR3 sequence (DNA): TGTGCCAGCAGTGAGGGCCAGGGAAGTGAAAAACTGTTTTTT. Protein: CASSEGQGSEKLFF.